This T cell receptor (beta chain) was sequenced in a study of blood T cell repertoires in COVID-19. TCRdb's copy holds only in-frame clones and misses some; the assay was immunoSEQ multiplex PCR. This sample has about 230,000 clones, with more than 65% found just once. This CDR3 is 16 amino acids long. Trimming took off 7 bases at V and 3 bases at J, with 22 bases between the two ends. The germline V gene has CDR1 LGHDT and CDR2 YNNKEL (reference sequence). The sequenced material came from peripheral blood. The TCR sequence derives from a woman aged 80 or older with acute or convalescent COVID-19. The chain uses TRBV3-1 (or the pseudogene TRBV3-2) and TRBJ2-7, with a possible D match to TRBD1 (6 bases). CDR3 sequence: CASMPSTGQGNYEQYF. The DNA for the CDR3 is TGTGCCAGCATGCCGTCCACCGGGCAGGGGAACTACGAGCAGTACTTC.